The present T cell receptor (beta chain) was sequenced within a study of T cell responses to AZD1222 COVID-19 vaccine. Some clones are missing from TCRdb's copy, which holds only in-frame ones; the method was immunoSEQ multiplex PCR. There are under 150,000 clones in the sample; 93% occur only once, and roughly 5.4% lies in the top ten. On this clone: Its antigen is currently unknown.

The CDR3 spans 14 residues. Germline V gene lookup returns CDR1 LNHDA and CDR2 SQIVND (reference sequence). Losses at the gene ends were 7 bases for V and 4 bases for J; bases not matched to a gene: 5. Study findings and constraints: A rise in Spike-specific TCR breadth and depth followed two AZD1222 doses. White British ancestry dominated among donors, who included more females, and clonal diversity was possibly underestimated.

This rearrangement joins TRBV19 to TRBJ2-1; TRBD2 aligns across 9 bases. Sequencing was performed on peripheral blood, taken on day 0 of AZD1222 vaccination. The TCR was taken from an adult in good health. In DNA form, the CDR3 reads TGTGCCAGTATCAGCGGGGGGTTTTACAATGAGCAGTTCTTC. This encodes CASISGGFYNEQFF.